Following are 9 T cell receptor beta chains from one sample sequenced in a study of T cell changes during pregnancy in multiple sclerosis. Assay: immunoSEQ multiplex PCR; the TCRdb copy retains only in-frame clones and omits some. The table includes some 64,000 clones, about nine tenths detected once. This specimen consisted of peripheral blood, obtained in the first trimester of pregnancy. These TCRs come from a female donor with multiple sclerosis, enrolled in a pregnancy study.

The V gene is TRBV15, the J gene TRBJ2-3, with a possible D match to TRBD2 (6 bases). The germline V gene encodes CDR1 LNHNV and CDR2 YYDKDF (reference sequence). The CDR3 extends over 14 amino acids. The germline V and J ends were trimmed by 5 bases and 4 bases, with 13 bases remaining between them. CDR3 amino acids: CATSERLVPDTQYF. The DNA for the CDR3 is TGTGCCACCAGCGAGAGACTAGTTCCAGATACGCAGTATTTT.

The rearrangement uses TRBV11-3 and TRBJ2-1; 7 bases fit TRBD1. After removal of 5 bases from V and 6 bases from J, the junction contained 7 bases not matched to a gene. This CDR3 contains 14 residues. Germline V gene data show CDR1 as SGHNT and CDR2 as YENEEA. The CDR3 bases are TGTGCCAGCAGCCCACGACAGGGACGCAATGAGCAGTTCTTC. Protein product: CASSPRQGRNEQFF.

The chain employs TRBV19 and TRBJ1-1; D unclear. V lost 2 bases, J lost 8 bases, and 6 bases lay in between. The CDR3 consists of 11 residues. In germline, CDR1 is LNHDA, CDR2 SQIVND (reference sequence). The chain's CDR3 is CASSIPGEAFF. The CDR3 DNA reads TGTGCCAGTAGTATACCCGGGGAAGCTTTCTTT.

The rearrangement joins TRBV7-2 to TRBJ2-7; D is unclear. The CDR3 contains 15 residues. Trimming cost V 1 base and J 0 bases, with 10 bases left between them. Germline-derived CDR1 and CDR2 are SGHTA and FQGNSA. The chain's CDR3 is CASSLDGRSSYEQYF. The CDR3 DNA is TGTGCCAGCAGCTTAGATGGCCGGAGCTCCTACGAGCAGTACTTC.

This chain uses TRBV10-3 with TRBJ2-1; 9 nucleotides align to TRBD2. This CDR3 has 16 amino acids. The trim removed 4 bases at V and 0 bases at J, leaving 4 bases unmatched. Germline V gene lookup returns CDR1 ENHRY and CDR2 SYGVKD. CDR3 protein: CAISGHSGGSYNEQFF. The CDR3 DNA follows: TGTGCCATCAGTGGACATAGCGGGGGCTCCTACAATGAGCAGTTCTTC.

V and J are TRBV4-1 and TRBJ1-5; TRBD1 is a possible D gene (5 bases). The CDR3 totals 14 residues. In germline, CDR1 is MGHRA, CDR2 YSYEKL. V shed 1 base and J shed 1 base, with 5 bases lying between them. The CDR3 reads CASSQGQSNQPQHF. Here the CDR3 DNA reads TGCGCCAGCAGCCAAGGACAGAGCAATCAGCCCCAGCATTTT.

This clone was seen once. The rearrangement uses TRBV11-2 and TRBJ2-7; D might be TRBD2 (6 bases). The V gene's germline CDR1 is SGHAT and CDR2 FQNNGV. The ends were cut back, 5 bases at V and 3 bases at J, with 17 bases in the middle. The CDR3 sequence is 15 residues long. The CDR3 here is CASSIRSTGLYEQYF. The CDR3, as DNA: TGTGCCAGCAGCATACGATCTACGGGACTCTACGAGCAGTACTTC.

The V and J genes are TRBV2 and TRBJ2-1; tentatively, D is TRBD1 (5 bases). This CDR3 is built from 16 residues. Germline CDR1 is SNHLY and CDR2 is FYNNEI. The CDR3: CAYTPRNTDNYNEQFF. CDR3 in DNA: TGTGCGTACACTCCGCGGAATACGGACAATTACAATGAGCAGTTCTTC.

The chain joins TRBV11-2 to TRBJ2-3, with 8 bases identical to TRBD2. The V gene end was trimmed by 1 base and the J gene end by 4 bases; junction bases not matched to a gene: 13. CDR1 is SGHAT, CDR2 FQNNGV, per germline. CDR3 length: 18 residues. The CDR3 spells CASSLAQTAGVWSDTQYF. In DNA form, the CDR3 reads TGTGCCAGCAGCTTAGCTCAGACAGCGGGAGTTTGGTCAGATACGCAGTATTTT.